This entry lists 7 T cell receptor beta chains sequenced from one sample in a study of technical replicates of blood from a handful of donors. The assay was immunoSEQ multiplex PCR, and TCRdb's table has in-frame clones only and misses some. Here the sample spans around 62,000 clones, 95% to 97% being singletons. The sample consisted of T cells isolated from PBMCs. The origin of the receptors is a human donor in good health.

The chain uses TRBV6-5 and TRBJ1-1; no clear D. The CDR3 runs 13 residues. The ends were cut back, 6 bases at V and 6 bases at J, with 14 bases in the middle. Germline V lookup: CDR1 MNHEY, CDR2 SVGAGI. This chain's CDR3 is CASSLHMGAEAFF. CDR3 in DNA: TGTGCCAGCAGCCTCCACATGGGAGCTGAAGCTTTCTTT.

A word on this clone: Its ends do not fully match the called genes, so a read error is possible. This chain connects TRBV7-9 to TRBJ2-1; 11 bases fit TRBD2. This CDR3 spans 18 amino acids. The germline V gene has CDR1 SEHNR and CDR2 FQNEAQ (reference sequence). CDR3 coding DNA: TGTGCCAGCAGTCCAACCGCCGGGACTAGCGGCTCCAACAATGAGCAGTTCTTC. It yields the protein CASSPTAGTSGSNNEQFF.

DNA of the CDR3: TGTGCCAGCAGTTTTTTAAACTACGAGCAGTACTTC. Encoded protein: CASSFLNYEQYF. V and J are TRBV28 and TRBJ2-7; unclear D gene. The CDR3 extends over 12 amino acids. Per germline, CDR1 MDHEN and CDR2 SYDVKM. V lost 3 bases and J 3 bases, leaving 6 bases between the germline ends.

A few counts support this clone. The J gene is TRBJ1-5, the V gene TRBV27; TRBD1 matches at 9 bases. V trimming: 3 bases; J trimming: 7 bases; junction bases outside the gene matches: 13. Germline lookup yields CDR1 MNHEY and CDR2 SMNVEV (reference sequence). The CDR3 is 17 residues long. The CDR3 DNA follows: TGTGCCAGCAGTTTCTATGGGACAGGGAAAATGACCCAGCCCCAGCATTTT. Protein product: CASSFYGTGKMTQPQHF.

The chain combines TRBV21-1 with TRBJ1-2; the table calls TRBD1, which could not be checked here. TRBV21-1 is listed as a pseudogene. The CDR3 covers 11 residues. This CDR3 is CASSTGEGYTF. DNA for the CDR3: TGTGCCAGCAGCACAGGGGAAGGCTACACCTTC.

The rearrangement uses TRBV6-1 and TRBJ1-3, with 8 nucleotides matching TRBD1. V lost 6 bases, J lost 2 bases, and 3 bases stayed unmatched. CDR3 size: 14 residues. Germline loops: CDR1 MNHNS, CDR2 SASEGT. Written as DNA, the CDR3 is TGTGCCAGCAGGACGGACAGGGCTGGAAACACCATATATTTT. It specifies CASRTDRAGNTIYF.

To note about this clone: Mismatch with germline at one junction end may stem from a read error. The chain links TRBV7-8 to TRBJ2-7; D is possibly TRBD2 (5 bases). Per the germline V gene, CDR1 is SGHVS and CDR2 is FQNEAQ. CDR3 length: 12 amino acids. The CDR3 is CASSSTDYIEAF. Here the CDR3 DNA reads TGTGCCAGCAGCTCGACCGACTACATCGAAGCCTTC. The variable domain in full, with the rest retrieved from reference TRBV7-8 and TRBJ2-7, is GAGVSQSPRYKVAKRGQDVALRCDPISGHVSLFWYQQALGQGPEFLTYFQNEAQLDKSGLPSDRFFAERPEGSVSTLKIQRTQQEDSAVYLCASSSTDYIEAFGPGTRLTVT.